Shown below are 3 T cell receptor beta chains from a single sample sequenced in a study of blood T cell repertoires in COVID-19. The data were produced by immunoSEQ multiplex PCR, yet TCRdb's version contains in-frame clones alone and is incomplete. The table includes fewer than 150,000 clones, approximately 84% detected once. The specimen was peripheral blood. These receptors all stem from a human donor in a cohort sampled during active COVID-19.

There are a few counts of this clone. CDR3 residues: CASSLASGGYEQYF. DNA of the CDR3: TGTGCCAGCAGCTTGGCGAGCGGGGGCTACGAGCAGTACTTC. V gene TRBV5-8 combines with J gene TRBJ2-7; TRBD2 matches at 8 bases. J was trimmed by 3 bases and V by 0 bases; bases with no gene match: 2. The CDR3 covers 14 residues. Germline V gene lookup returns CDR1 SGHTS and CDR2 YDEGEE.

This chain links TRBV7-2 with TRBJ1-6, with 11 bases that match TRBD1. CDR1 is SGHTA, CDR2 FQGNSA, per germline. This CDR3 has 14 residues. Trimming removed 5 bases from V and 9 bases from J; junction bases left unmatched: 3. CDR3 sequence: CASSEGQGVSPLHF. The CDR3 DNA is TGTGCCAGCAGCGAGGGACAGGGGGTTTCACCCCTCCACTTT.

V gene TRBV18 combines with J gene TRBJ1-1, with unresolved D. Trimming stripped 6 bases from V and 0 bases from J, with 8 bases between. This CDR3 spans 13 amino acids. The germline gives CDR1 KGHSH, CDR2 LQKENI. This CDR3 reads CASSLAMNTEAFF. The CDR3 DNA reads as TGTGCCAGCTCCCTGGCAATGAACACTGAAGCTTTCTTT.